These T cell receptor beta chains were read from a single sample in a study of STAT5B mutations in CD4+ large granular lymphocyte leukemia. Some clones are missing from TCRdb's copy, which holds only in-frame ones; the method was immunoSEQ multiplex PCR. Of more than 40,000 clones in the sample, around 81% were seen once. The specimen was CD4+ T cells from blood buffy coats. These TCRs come from a human donor in good health. Each CDR3 is given with its conserved first and last residue. Each record gives: V gene, clone size, CDR3 length, D gene, J gene, CDR3 protein, CDR3 DNA. D genes are given only for firm matches. Not every row has a clone size; where given, it reads once, few, many or a size class.

V: TRBV2
size: NA
length: 13
D: NA
J: TRBJ2-3
CDR3: CASKASRGDTQYF
DNA: TGTGCCAGCAAGGCTAGCAGGGGAGATACGCAGTATTTT

V: TRBV5-6
size: NA
length: 16
D: TRBD1
J: TRBJ1-3
CDR3: CASSTLDRSSGNTIYF
DNA: TGTGCCAGCAGCACCTTGGACAGGAGCTCTGGAAACACCATATATTTT

V: TRBV19
size: NA
length: 14
D: TRBD1
J: TRBJ1-4
CDR3: CASSRTGSLEKLFF
DNA: TGTGCCAGTAGTCGGACAGGCTCATTGGAAAAACTGTTTTTT

V: TRBV11-2
size: NA
length: 15
D: NA
J: TRBJ1-4
CDR3: CASSLVLGQVEKLFF
DNA: TGTGCCAGCAGCTTAGTTCTGGGGCAAGTGGAAAAACTGTTTTTT

V: TRBV4-1
size: NA
length: 15
D: NA
J: TRBJ1-5
CDR3: CASSQRFTRIQPQHF
DNA: TGCGCCAGCAGCCAACGATTTACTAGGATTCAGCCCCAGCATTTT

V: TRBV28
size: few
length: 14
D: NA
J: TRBJ1-6
CDR3: CASSSPGRGSPLHF
DNA: TGTGCCAGCAGTTCCCCCGGTAGGGGTTCACCCCTCCACTTT

V: TRBV11-3
size: NA
length: 14
D: NA
J: TRBJ2-7
CDR3: CASRGPSAYYEQYF
DNA: TGTGCCAGCAGGGGCCCTAGTGCCTACTACGAGCAGTACTTC

V: TRBV5-1
size: NA
length: 11
D: NA
J: TRBJ2-7
CDR3: CASSLEHEQYF
DNA: TGCGCCAGCAGCTTGGAGCACGAGCAGTACTTC

V: TRBV29-1
size: NA
length: 14
D: TRBD1
J: TRBJ1-2
CDR3: CRVESAGGDYGYTF
DNA: TGCAGAGTTGAATCGGCAGGGGGAGACTATGGCTACACCTTC

V: TRBV7-2
size: NA
length: 15
D: TRBD2
J: TRBJ2-4
CDR3: CASSQWTSTYGIQYF
DNA: TGTGCCAGCAGCCAATGGACTAGTACATATGGCATTCAGTACTTC

V: TRBV6-5
size: NA
length: 15
D: NA
J: TRBJ1-5
CDR3: CASSYSMGTNQPQHF
DNA: TGTGCCAGCAGTTACTCGATGGGGACCAATCAGCCCCAGCATTTT

V: TRBV10-2
size: NA
length: 15
D: NA
J: TRBJ2-2
CDR3: CASSESPFRAGELFF
DNA: TGCGCCAGCAGTGAGTCCCCCTTTAGGGCTGGGGAGCTGTTTTTT

V: TRBV23-1
size: NA
length: 14
D: NA
J: TRBJ1-1
CDR3: CASSLPAQNTEAFF
DNA: TGCGCCAGCAGTCTGCCTGCACAGAACACTGAAGCTTTCTTT

V: TRBV25-1
size: NA
length: 16
D: TRBD1
J: TRBJ2-7
CDR3: CASSGGQGPFTYEQYF
DNA: TGTGCCAGCAGTGGGGGACAGGGGCCCTTTACCTACGAGCAGTACTTC

V: TRBV5-1
size: NA
length: 14
D: TRBD1
J: TRBJ1-2
CDR3: CASSSDRGNYGYTF
DNA: TGCGCCAGCAGCAGCGACAGGGGAAACTATGGCTACACCTTC

V: TRBV5-4
size: NA
length: 13
D: NA
J: TRBJ2-1
CDR3: CASSLPSYNEQFF
DNA: TGTGCCAGCAGCTTGCCCTCCTACAATGAGCAGTTCTTC

V: TRBV9
size: NA
length: 16
D: TRBD1
J: TRBJ1-4
CDR3: CASSLGTGLTNEKLFF
DNA: TGTGCCAGCAGTCTAGGGACAGGGTTAACTAATGAAAAACTGTTTTTT

V: TRBV10-3
size: NA
length: 20
D: TRBD1
J: TRBJ1-2
CDR3: CAISEGPTSPYRGQNYGYTF
DNA: TGTGCCATCAGTGAGGGCCCAACCTCTCCCTACAGGGGACAAAACTATGGCTACACCTTC

V: TRBV6-6
size: few
length: 13
D: NA
J: TRBJ1-5
CDR3: CASTTAQVEPQHF
DNA: TGTGCCAGCACCACGGCGCAGGTTGAACCCCAGCATTTT

V: TRBV5-1
size: NA
length: 14
D: NA
J: TRBJ2-7
CDR3: CASSSEGGAYEQYF
DNA: TGCGCCAGCAGCTCGGAAGGAGGGGCCTACGAGCAGTACTTC

V: TRBV19
size: once
length: 16
D: TRBD2
J: TRBJ2-5
CDR3: CASSIQTSGTLATQYF
DNA: TGTGCCAGTAGTATCCAGACTAGCGGTACACTCGCCACCCAGTACTTC

V: TRBV6-5
size: few
length: 15
D: TRBD1
J: TRBJ1-6
CDR3: CASSYRDSDSSPLHF
DNA: TGTGCCAGCAGCTATAGGGACAGTGATTCTTCACCCCTCCACTTT

V: TRBV4-1
size: NA
length: 15
D: NA
J: TRBJ2-3
CDR3: CASSLGTPSTDTQYF
DNA: TGCGCCAGCAGTCTTGGGACTCCTAGCACAGATACGCAGTATTTT

V: TRBV28
size: NA
length: 15
D: TRBD2
J: TRBJ2-5
CDR3: CASSSAGGWQETQYF
DNA: TGTGCCAGCAGTTCAGCGGGAGGTTGGCAAGAGACCCAGTACTTC

V: TRBV5-1
size: NA
length: 14
D: NA
J: TRBJ2-2
CDR3: CASSLIQGTRELFF
DNA: TGCGCCAGCAGCCTGATACAGGGTACCAGGGAGCTGTTTTTT

V: TRBV28
size: NA
length: 14
D: TRBD1
J: TRBJ1-1
CDR3: CASRWTGRGTEAFF
DNA: TGTGCCAGCAGGTGGACAGGGAGGGGCACTGAAGCTTTCTTT

V: TRBV6-6
size: NA
length: 16
D: TRBD2
J: TRBJ2-7
CDR3: CASSHPLAGLSYEQYF
DNA: TGTGCCAGCAGTCACCCCCTAGCGGGCCTTTCCTACGAGCAGTACTTC

V: TRBV11-1
size: NA
length: 14
D: NA
J: TRBJ1-4
CDR3: CASSLDSAAEKLFF
DNA: TGTGCCAGCAGCTTGGACAGCGCTGCCGAAAAACTGTTTTTT

V: TRBV7-3
size: once
length: 15
D: TRBD2
J: TRBJ2-5
CDR3: CASSQGLAGAETQYF
DNA: TGTGCCAGCAGCCAGGGACTAGCGGGGGCAGAGACCCAGTACTTC

V: TRBV7-6
size: NA
length: 13
D: TRBD1
J: TRBJ1-1
CDR3: CASSRTGGTEAFF
DNA: TGTGCCAGCAGTAGAACAGGGGGCACTGAAGCTTTCTTT

V: TRBV7-3
size: NA
length: 15
D: NA
J: TRBJ1-6
CDR3: CASSLRAAVNSPLHF
DNA: TGTGCCAGCAGCTTACGGGCGGCTGTAAATTCACCCCTCCACTTT

V: TRBV4-1
size: NA
length: 15
D: NA
J: TRBJ2-2
CDR3: CASSQDRTDTGELFF
DNA: TGCGCCAGCAGCCAAGATAGGACAGACACCGGGGAGCTGTTTTTT

V: TRBV2
size: few
length: 10
D: NA
J: TRBJ1-1
CDR3: CASRGTEAFF
DNA: TGTGCCAGCAGGGGCACTGAAGCTTTCTTT

V: TRBV6-1
size: NA
length: 15
D: TRBD2
J: TRBJ2-1
CDR3: CASSRLAGEVDEQFF
DNA: TGTGCCAGCAGTAGACTAGCGGGAGAAGTGGATGAGCAGTTCTTC

V: TRBV4-1
size: NA
length: 16
D: NA
J: TRBJ1-5
CDR3: CASSQPPGQSNQPQHF
DNA: TGCGCCAGCAGCCAACCTCCGGGCCAAAGCAATCAGCCCCAGCATTTT

V: TRBV11-1
size: NA
length: 15
D: NA
J: TRBJ2-2
CDR3: CASSPDITNTGELFF
DNA: TGCGCCAGCAGCCCAGACATCACGAACACCGGGGAGCTGTTTTTT